These 32 T cell receptor beta chains share one sample of origin, sequenced in a study of T-cell memory formation after mild COVID-19. MiXCR, applied by TCRdb to the 5' RACE reads, yields one record per CDR3 protein. Of about 350,000 distinct CDR3 sequences in the sample, 20% were seen once. The sample comprised PBMCs or a T cell subset sorted from them (not recorded which). Receptors originate from a man in his late teens or twenties who had mild COVID-19 (a few samples of this study predate the infection). Cell type and time point are not known.

The chain carries TRBV4-3 and TRBJ1-1, with D unresolved. The CDR3 totals 14 residues. The V end lost 4 bases, the J end lost 6 bases, and 15 bases lay between the germline ends. Looked up from germline, CDR1 is LGHNA and CDR2 is YSLEER. CDR3 coding DNA: TGCGCCAGCAGCCCCCTGAGGGAGGGTTCTGAAGCTTTCTTT. Translating it yields CASSPLREGSEAFF.

Ten or more counts support this clonotype. The chain combines TRBV7-9 with TRBJ1-2, with unresolved D. V shed 3 bases and J shed 10 bases, with 18 bases lying between them. CDR1 is SEHNR and CDR2 is FQNEAQ in the germline V gene (reference sequence). The length of the CDR3 is 14 residues. CDR3 sequence (DNA): TGTGCCAGCAGCTTGGCTCAATCTAAGAATTACTACACCTTC. It translates to CASSLAQSKNYYTF.

V gene TRBV6-5 combines with J gene TRBJ1-4, with D uncertain. The length of the CDR3 is 11 residues. Trimming stripped 5 bases from V and 6 bases from J, with 4 bases between. Germline lookup yields CDR1 MNHEY and CDR2 SVGAGI. The CDR3 region is CASSPYEKLFF. Written as DNA, the CDR3 is TGTGCCAGCAGTCCTTATGAAAAACTGTTTTTT.

The chain employs TRBV20-1 and TRBJ2-3, with TRBD2 matching over 7 bases. The CDR3 is made up of 15 amino acids. V shed 6 bases and J 0 bases; nucleotides not matched to a gene: 9. The germline V gene encodes CDR1 DFQATT and CDR2 SNEGSKA (reference sequence). The CDR3 loop reads CSAQALTSSTDTQYF. Written as DNA, the CDR3 is TGCAGTGCACAAGCCCTGACTAGCAGCACAGATACGCAGTATTTT.

The chain uses TRBV5-4 and TRBJ1-2, with a possible D match to TRBD1 (5 bases). CDR3 length: 15 amino acids. CDR1 SGHNT and CDR2 YYREEE come from the germline V gene (reference sequence). V lost 0 bases, J lost 8 bases, and 17 bases lay in between. This CDR3 is CASSLGSRESRGYTF. The CDR3 DNA reads TGTGCCAGCAGCTTGGGTTCCAGGGAATCGCGGGGCTACACCTTC. Filled out from reference TRBV5-4 and TRBJ1-2, the complete variable domain reads ETGVTQSPTHLIKTRGQQVTLRCSSQSGHNTVSWYQQALGQGPQFIFQYYREEENGRGNFPPRFSGLQFPNYSSELNVNALELDDSALYLCASSLGSRESRGYTFGSGTRLTVV.

V gene TRBV7-9 combines with J gene TRBJ2-3; D ambiguous. This CDR3 is built from 12 residues. The V end was cut by 8 bases, the J end by 3 bases, with 9 bases between. CDR1 and CDR2 from the germline V gene are SEHNR and FQNEAQ (reference sequence). The CDR3 spells CASQSDTDTQYF. The CDR3 region has the DNA TGTGCCAGCCAGTCGGATACAGATACGCAGTATTTT.

The genes are TRBV7-9 and TRBJ2-2, with D possibly TRBD2 on 5 matching bases. There are 13 residues in the CDR3. Germline V lookup: CDR1 SEHNR, CDR2 FQNEAQ (reference sequence). V lost 5 bases to trimming and J lost 4 bases, with 8 bases between them. As DNA, the CDR3 is TGTGCCAGCAGCGCCGGGGTCACCGGGGAGCTGTTTTTT. Translation gives CASSAGVTGELFF.

The chain carries TRBV9 and TRBJ1-2; tentatively, D is TRBD1 (5 bases). Trimming pared 2 bases from V and 2 bases from J, leaving 10 bases between. This CDR3 is built from 14 residues. Germline V lookup: CDR1 SGDLS, CDR2 YYNGEE. As DNA, the CDR3 is TGTGCCAGCAGCGTCCAGGGTTCGAACTATGGCTACACCTTC. Translated: CASSVQGSNYGYTF.

The chain has TRBV18 and TRBJ2-5; D is uncertain. Germline V gene data show CDR1 as KGHSH and CDR2 as LQKENI. This CDR3 comprises 12 residues. V shed 1 base and J shed 5 bases, with 5 bases lying between them. This chain's CDR3 is CASSPQDETQYF. The CDR3 nucleotides are TGTGCCAGCTCACCACAGGATGAGACCCAGTACTTC.

This clonotype showed up just a few times. The genes are TRBV5-1 and TRBJ1-1; D unresolved. This CDR3 has 16 residues. CDR1 and CDR2 (germline): SGHRS, YFSETQ. V was pared by 0 bases and J by 3 bases, with 15 bases between. CDR3 DNA: TGCGCCAGCAGCTTGGCCGGTCCTTTCCCGGACACTGAAGCTTTCTTT. Its translation is CASSLAGPFPDTEAFF.

The genes are TRBV2 and TRBJ2-1; 9 positions agree with TRBD2. From germline, CDR1 is SNHLY and CDR2 FYNNEI. The CDR3 is 15 amino acids. J was trimmed by 5 bases and V by 4 bases; bases with no gene match: 6. CDR3: CASSGLSGGHNEQFF. The CDR3 region has the DNA TGTGCCAGCAGTGGTCTCAGCGGGGGGCACAATGAGCAGTTCTTC.

The rearrangement uses TRBV5-1 and TRBJ2-7; D not certain. The CDR3 is 14 residues long. V was clipped by 0 bases and J by 6 bases, with 13 bases between them. Germline lookup yields CDR1 SGHRS and CDR2 YFSETQ. The CDR3 spells CASSLESTMGEQYF. CDR3 DNA sequence: TGCGCCAGCAGCTTGGAGTCCACAATGGGCGAGCAGTACTTC. Filled out from reference TRBV5-1 and TRBJ2-7, the complete variable domain reads KAGVTQTPRYLIKTRGQQVTLSCSPISGHRSVSWYQQTPGQGLQFLFEYFSETQRNKGNFPGRFSGRQFSNSRSEMNVSTLELGDSALYLCASSLESTMGEQYFGPGTRLTVT.

This clonotype was counted between two and nine times. The rearrangement joins TRBV7-2 to TRBJ2-3; perhaps TRBD2 as D (5 bases). This CDR3 region has 11 residues. Germline assignment: CDR1 SGHTA and CDR2 FQGNSA. The V and J ends lost 5 bases and 8 bases respectively, with 8 bases between them. The CDR3, as DNA: TGTGCCAGCAGCACACGGGGTACGCAGTATTTT. This translates into CASSTRGTQYF. Variable domain in full (rest from reference TRBV7-2 and TRBJ2-3): GAGVSQSPSNKVTEKGKDVELRCDPISGHTALYWYRQSLGQGLEFLIYFQGNSAPDKSGLPSDRFSAERTGGSVSTLTIQRTQQEDSAVYLCASSTRGTQYFGPGTRLTVL.

The chain combines TRBV6-6 with TRBJ1-3; D ambiguous. Germline values: CDR1 MNHNY, CDR2 SVGAGI (reference sequence). The CDR3 sequence is 12 residues long. Trimming removed 4 bases at V and 6 bases at J, with 7 bases between. DNA of the CDR3: TGTGCCAGCAGTTTATCTCAAAACACCATATATTTT. As protein: CASSLSQNTIYF.

This clonotype was seen a handful of times. The chain employs TRBV29-1 and TRBJ1-2; TRBD1 aligns across 9 bases. The CDR3 spans 12 residues. CDR1 SQVTM and CDR2 ANQGSEA come from the germline V gene. Germline trimming cut 6 bases from V and 3 bases from J; bases unmatched to any gene: 2. The CDR3 reads CSVGQGYYGYTF. CDR3 DNA sequence: TGCAGCGTGGGACAGGGATACTATGGCTACACCTTC.

This clonotype was picked up a small number of times. The chain is built from TRBV20-1 and TRBJ2-3; 8 bases line up with TRBD2. V was pared by 3 bases and J by 0 bases, with 5 bases of the junction left unmatched. CDR1 and CDR2 from the germline V gene are DFQATT and SNEGSKA (reference sequence). CDR3 length equals 15 residues. The CDR3 loop reads CSASNPSGSTDTQYF. CDR3 nucleotides: TGCAGTGCTAGTAACCCTAGCGGGAGCACAGATACGCAGTATTTT.

This clonotype was seen more than once but under ten times. This rearrangement joins TRBV6-2 or TRBV6-3 to TRBJ2-7; 9 bases align to TRBD1. The V segment lost 4 bases and the J segment 3 bases; nucleotides outside the gene matches: 4. CDR3 length equals 14 residues. Germline CDR1 and CDR2: MNHEY and SVGEGT. The CDR3 nucleotides read TGTGCCAGCAGTTTCCGGGACAGGGACTACGAGCAGTACTTC. It translates to CASSFRDRDYEQYF.

The chain joins TRBV6-5 to TRBJ1-2, with a weak D call TRBD1 (5 bases). Trimming shortened V by 2 bases and J by 10 bases, and 11 bases separated the two germline ends. The germline gives CDR1 MNHEY, CDR2 SVGAGI. The CDR3 contains 12 residues. CDR3: CASSYLPGAYTF. CDR3 nucleotide sequence: TGTGCCAGCAGTTACCTCCCCGGGGCCTACACCTTC.

This clonotype was observed at least ten times. The gene calls are TRBV12-3 or TRBV12-4 and TRBJ2-1; 12 bases fit TRBD2. This CDR3 spans 14 amino acids. J was trimmed by 7 bases and V by 6 bases; bases with no gene match: 4. CDR3 DNA: TGTGCCAGCAGCTCTAGCGGGGGGGCGAATGAGCAGTTCTTC. This sequence encodes CASSSSGGANEQFF.

V gene TRBV5-6 combines with J gene TRBJ2-1; D remains unclear. CDR3 length: 15 residues. Deletions cut 1 base from V and 0 bases from J, with 8 bases between. Germline CDR1 SGHDT, CDR2 YYEEEE. This chain's CDR3 is CASSLTTSSYNEQFF. The CDR3, as DNA: TGTGCCAGCAGCTTGACGACGAGCTCCTACAATGAGCAGTTCTTC.

The chain uses TRBV9 and TRBJ1-2, with D possibly TRBD1 on 6 matching bases. Germline loops: CDR1 SGDLS, CDR2 YYNGEE. With 3 bases removed from V and 6 bases from J, the gap between germline ends came to 12 bases. The CDR3 runs 13 residues. CDR3 in DNA: TGTGCCAGCAGCGAACAGGGTTATGATGGCTACACCTTC. Encoded protein: CASSEQGYDGYTF. The full variable domain, completed using reference TRBV9 and TRBJ1-2, is DSGVTQTPKHLITATGQRVTLRCSPRSGDLSVYWYQQSLDQGLQFLIQYYNGEERAKGNILERFSAQQFPDLHSELNLSSLELGDSALYFCASSEQGYDGYTFGSGTRLTVV.

This clonotype came up a few times. The CDR3 sequence is CASSLPSGGTGELFF. The CDR3 DNA follows: TGTGCCAGCAGCTTACCTAGCGGGGGTACCGGGGAGCTGTTTTTT. The genes are TRBV7-8 and TRBJ2-2; 10 bases line up with TRBD2. Germline V gene sequence: CDR1 SGHVS, CDR2 FQNEAQ. V was pared by 2 bases and J by 5 bases, with 2 bases of the junction left unmatched. This CDR3 spans 15 amino acids.

This clonotype was seen repeatedly, ten times or more. The DNA of the CDR3 is TGTGCCAGCGGGGCAGATACGCAGTATTTT. Protein sequence: CASGADTQYF. The chain carries TRBV7-9 and TRBJ2-3; D remains ambiguous. This CDR3 contains 10 residues. With 8 bases removed from V and 4 bases from J, the gap between germline ends came to 4 bases. The germline V gene encodes CDR1 SEHNR and CDR2 FQNEAQ (reference sequence).

The chain has TRBV28 and TRBJ1-5; D call uncertain. Germline V gene data show CDR1 as MDHEN and CDR2 as SYDVKM. This CDR3 comprises 16 residues. V dropped 1 base and J dropped 9 bases, with 19 bases sitting between them. The CDR3 loop reads CASSLSTGVVVMPQHF. The DNA of the CDR3 is TGTGCCAGCAGTTTATCGACCGGCGTCGTAGTCATGCCCCAGCATTTT.

In its sample, this clonotype was seen a few times. This chain uses TRBV5-1 with TRBJ1-1, with TRBD1 as a possible D gene (6 bases). V lost 1 base to trimming and J lost 2 bases, with 12 bases between them. Germline loops: CDR1 SGHRS, CDR2 YFSETQ. This CDR3 comprises 15 residues. CDR3 sequence (DNA): TGCGCCAGCAGCTTGTTCGGGACACCAAACACTGAAGCTTTCTTT. This translates into CASSLFGTPNTEAFF. Looking up the rest from reference TRBV5-1 and TRBJ1-1 gives the full variable domain: KAGVTQTPRYLIKTRGQQVTLSCSPISGHRSVSWYQQTPGQGLQFLFEYFSETQRNKGNFPGRFSGRQFSNSRSEMNVSTLELGDSALYLCASSLFGTPNTEAFFGQGTRLTVV.

This clonotype occurred many times. V and J are TRBV5-5 and TRBJ2-7, with 11 bases matching TRBD2. The CDR3 sequence is 14 residues long. The germline gives CDR1 SGHKS, CDR2 YYEKEE (reference sequence). Unmatched junction bases numbered 7, after V lost 4 bases and J lost 7 bases. The CDR3 spells CASSTYSGGEEQYV. Here the CDR3 DNA reads TGTGCCAGCAGCACATATAGCGGGGGGGAAGAGCAGTACGTC.

This clonotype has at least ten counts. This chain links TRBV7-9 with TRBJ1-4; 8 bases agree with TRBD1. Looked up from germline, CDR1 is SEHNR and CDR2 is FQNEAQ (reference sequence). V lost 1 base, J lost 1 base, and 2 bases stayed unmatched. The CDR3 loop spans 16 amino acids. The CDR3 here is CASSLGDRGTNEKLFF. Here the CDR3 DNA reads TGTGCCAGCAGCTTAGGAGACAGGGGAACTAATGAAAAACTGTTTTTT.

This clonotype appeared a few times. The chain couples TRBV7-9 to TRBJ2-7; D may be TRBD2 (6 bases). Germline V lookup: CDR1 SEHNR, CDR2 FQNEAQ (reference sequence). The CDR3 runs to 15 residues. The V and J ends lost 1 base and 2 bases respectively, with 12 bases between them. CDR3 DNA: TGTGCCAGCAGCTTAGAGCGGGCAGGCACCTACGAGCAGTACTTC. Its translation: CASSLERAGTYEQYF.

The CDR3 sequence: CSAGQEDRGSSNQPQHF. The CDR3 nucleotides read TGCAGTGCTGGGCAAGAGGACCGGGGGTCCAGCAATCAGCCCCAGCATTTT. The genes are TRBV20-1 and TRBJ1-5, with a possible D match to TRBD1 (5 bases). Germline CDR1 and CDR2: DFQATT and SNEGSKA (reference sequence). CDR3 length: 17 residues. The germline V and J ends were trimmed by 5 bases and 1 base, with 21 bases remaining between them.

There are a few counts of this clonotype. V and J are TRBV27 and TRBJ2-2; D unclear. V lost 8 bases to trimming and J lost 4 bases, with 14 bases between them. This CDR3 has 14 residues. Germline V gene lookup returns CDR1 MNHEY and CDR2 SMNVEV (reference sequence). In DNA, the CDR3 is TGTGCCAGCCGCCTGGGGTTGAGCACCGGGGAGCTGTTTTTT. Translation: CASRLGLSTGELFF.

The chain couples TRBV18 to TRBJ2-1; 8 bases are a match to TRBD1. Trimming took 3 bases from V and 7 from J; bases not matched to a gene: 8. CDR1 and CDR2 from the germline V gene are KGHSH and LQKENI. The CDR3 has 15 amino acids. In nucleotides, the CDR3 is TGTGCCAGCTCACCGGGCAGGGGGCAATTTAATGAGCAGTTCTTC. As protein: CASSPGRGQFNEQFF.

The chain uses TRBV28 and TRBJ2-4, with D unclear. The CDR3 runs to 17 residues. The V gene's germline CDR1 is MDHEN and CDR2 SYDVKM. Trimming removed 5 bases at V and 0 bases at J, with 17 bases between. CDR3 in DNA: TGTGCCAGCAGTCTCCCCTTCGGCTCCCTAGCCAAAAACATTCAGTACTTC. Translating it yields CASSLPFGSLAKNIQYF.